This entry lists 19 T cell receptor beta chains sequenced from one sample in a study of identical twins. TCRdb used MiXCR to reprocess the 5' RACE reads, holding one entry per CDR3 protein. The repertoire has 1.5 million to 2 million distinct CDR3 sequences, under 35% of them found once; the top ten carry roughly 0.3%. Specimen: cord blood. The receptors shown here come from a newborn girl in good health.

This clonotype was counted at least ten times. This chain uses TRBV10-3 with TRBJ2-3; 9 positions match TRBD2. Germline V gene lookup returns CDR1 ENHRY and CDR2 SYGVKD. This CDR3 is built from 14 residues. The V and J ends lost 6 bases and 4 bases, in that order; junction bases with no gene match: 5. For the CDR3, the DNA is TGTGCCATCAGGACCCGACTAGCGGCAGATACGCAGTATTTT. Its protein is CAIRTRLAADTQYF.

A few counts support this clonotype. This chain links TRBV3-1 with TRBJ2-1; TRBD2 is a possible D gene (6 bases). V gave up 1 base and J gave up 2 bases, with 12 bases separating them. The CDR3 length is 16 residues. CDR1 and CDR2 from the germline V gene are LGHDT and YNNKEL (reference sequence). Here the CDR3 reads CASSQGALAPYNEQFF. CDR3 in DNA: TGTGCCAGCAGCCAAGGGGCACTAGCCCCCTACAATGAGCAGTTCTTC.

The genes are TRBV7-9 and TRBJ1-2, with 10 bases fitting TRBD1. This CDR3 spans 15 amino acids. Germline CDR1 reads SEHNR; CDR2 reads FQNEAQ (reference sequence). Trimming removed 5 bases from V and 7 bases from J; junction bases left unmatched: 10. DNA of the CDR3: TGTGCCAGCAGCCCGACCAGACAGGGGGCTGGTGGCTACACCTTC. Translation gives CASSPTRQGAGGYTF.

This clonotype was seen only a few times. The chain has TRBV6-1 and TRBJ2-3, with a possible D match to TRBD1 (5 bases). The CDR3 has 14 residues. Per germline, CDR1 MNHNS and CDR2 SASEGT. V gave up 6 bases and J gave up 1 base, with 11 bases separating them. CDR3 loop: CASRQGLGTDTQYF. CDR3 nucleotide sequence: TGTGCCAGCAGGCAGGGATTAGGCACAGATACGCAGTATTTT.

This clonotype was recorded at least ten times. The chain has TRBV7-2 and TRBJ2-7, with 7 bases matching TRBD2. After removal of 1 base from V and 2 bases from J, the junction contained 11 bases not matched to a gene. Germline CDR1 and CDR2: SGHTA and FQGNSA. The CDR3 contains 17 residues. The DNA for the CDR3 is TGTGCCAGCAGCTTAGTGTTTTTAGCGGGTTCCACCTACGAGCAGTACTTC. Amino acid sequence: CASSLVFLAGSTYEQYF.

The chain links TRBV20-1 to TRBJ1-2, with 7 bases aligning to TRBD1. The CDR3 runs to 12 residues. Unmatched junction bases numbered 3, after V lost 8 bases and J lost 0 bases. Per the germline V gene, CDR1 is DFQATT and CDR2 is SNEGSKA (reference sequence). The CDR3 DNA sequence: TGCAGTCGTACAGGGGCTAACTATGGCTACACCTTC. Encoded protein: CSRTGANYGYTF.

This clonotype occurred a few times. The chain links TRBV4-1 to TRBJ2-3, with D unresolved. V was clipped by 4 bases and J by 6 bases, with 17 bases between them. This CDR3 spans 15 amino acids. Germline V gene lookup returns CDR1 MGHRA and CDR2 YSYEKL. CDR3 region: CASSREGWSRDTQYF. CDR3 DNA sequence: TGCGCCAGCAGCCGAGAAGGTTGGAGTAGGGATACGCAGTATTTT.

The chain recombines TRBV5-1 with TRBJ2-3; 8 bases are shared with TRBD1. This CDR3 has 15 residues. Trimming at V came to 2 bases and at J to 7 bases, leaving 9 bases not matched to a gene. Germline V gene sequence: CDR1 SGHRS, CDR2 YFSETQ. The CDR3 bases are TGCGCCAGCAGCTTTCTTTCAGGGGGCAAAAATACGCAGTATTTT. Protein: CASSFLSGGKNTQYF.

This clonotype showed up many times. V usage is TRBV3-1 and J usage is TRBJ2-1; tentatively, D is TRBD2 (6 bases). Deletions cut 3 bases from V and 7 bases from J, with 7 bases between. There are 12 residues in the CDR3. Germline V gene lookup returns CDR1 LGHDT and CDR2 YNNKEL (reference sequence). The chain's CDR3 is CASSHLANEQFF. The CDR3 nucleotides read TGTGCCAGCAGCCATCTAGCGAATGAGCAGTTCTTC.

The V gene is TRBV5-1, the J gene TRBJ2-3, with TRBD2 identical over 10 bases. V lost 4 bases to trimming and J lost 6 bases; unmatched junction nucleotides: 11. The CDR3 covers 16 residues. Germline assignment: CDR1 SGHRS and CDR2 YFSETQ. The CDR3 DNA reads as TGCGCCAGCAGCGAGAAGAGCGGGGGGGGCTCGGATACGCAGTATTTT. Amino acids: CASSEKSGGGSDTQYF.

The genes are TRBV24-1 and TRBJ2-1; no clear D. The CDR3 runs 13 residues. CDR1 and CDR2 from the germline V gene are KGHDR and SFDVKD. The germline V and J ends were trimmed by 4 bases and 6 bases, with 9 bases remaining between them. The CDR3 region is CATSDVQRNEQFF. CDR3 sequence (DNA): TGTGCCACCAGTGACGTCCAGCGCAATGAGCAGTTCTTC.

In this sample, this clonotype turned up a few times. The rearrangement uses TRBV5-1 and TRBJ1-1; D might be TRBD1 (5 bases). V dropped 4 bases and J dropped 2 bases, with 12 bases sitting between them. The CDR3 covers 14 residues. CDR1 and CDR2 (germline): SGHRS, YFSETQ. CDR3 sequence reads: CASSPGTDNTEAFF. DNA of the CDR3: TGCGCCAGCAGCCCCGGGACCGATAACACTGAAGCTTTCTTT.

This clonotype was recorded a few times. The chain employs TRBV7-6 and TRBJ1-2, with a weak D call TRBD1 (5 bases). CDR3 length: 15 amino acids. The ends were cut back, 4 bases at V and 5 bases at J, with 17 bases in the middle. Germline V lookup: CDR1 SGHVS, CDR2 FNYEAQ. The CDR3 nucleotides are TGTGCCAGCAGCTCCCACAGGTCCCGAGGTTATGGCTACACCTTC. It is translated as CASSSHRSRGYGYTF.

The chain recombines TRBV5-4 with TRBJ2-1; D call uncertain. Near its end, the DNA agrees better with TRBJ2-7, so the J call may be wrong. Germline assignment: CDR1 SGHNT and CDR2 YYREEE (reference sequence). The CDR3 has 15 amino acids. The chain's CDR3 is CASSLQLGSYNEQYF. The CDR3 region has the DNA TGTGCCAGCAGCTTGCAGTTAGGCTCCTACAATGAGCAGTACTTC.

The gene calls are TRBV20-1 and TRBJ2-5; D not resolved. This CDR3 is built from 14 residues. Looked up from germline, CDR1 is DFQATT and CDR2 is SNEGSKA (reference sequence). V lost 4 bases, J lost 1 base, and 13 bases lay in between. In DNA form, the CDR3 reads TGCAGTGCTACCGGTCGACTGATCCAAGAGACCCAGTACTTC. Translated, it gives CSATGRLIQETQYF.

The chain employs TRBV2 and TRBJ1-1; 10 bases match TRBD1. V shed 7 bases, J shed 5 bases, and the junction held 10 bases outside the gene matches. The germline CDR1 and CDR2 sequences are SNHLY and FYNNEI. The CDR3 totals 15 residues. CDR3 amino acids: CASNPPTGGGTEAFF. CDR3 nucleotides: TGTGCCAGCAACCCGCCGACAGGGGGCGGGACTGAAGCTTTCTTT.

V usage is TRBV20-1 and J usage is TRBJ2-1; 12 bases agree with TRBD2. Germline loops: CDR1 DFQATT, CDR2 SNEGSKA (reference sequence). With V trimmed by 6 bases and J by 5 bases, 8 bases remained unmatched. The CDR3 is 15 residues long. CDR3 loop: CSAIGLAGLNNEQFF. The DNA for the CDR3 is TGCAGTGCAATAGGACTAGCGGGGCTTAACAATGAGCAGTTCTTC.

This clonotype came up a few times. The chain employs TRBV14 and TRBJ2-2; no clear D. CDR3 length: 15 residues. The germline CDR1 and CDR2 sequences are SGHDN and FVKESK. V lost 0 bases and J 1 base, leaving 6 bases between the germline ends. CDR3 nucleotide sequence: TGTGCCAGCAGCCAAGATCGACTGAACACCGGGGAGCTGTTTTTT. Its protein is CASSQDRLNTGELFF.

DNA for the CDR3: TGTGCCAGCAGTTTGAAGGGGCGCAATCATGGCTACACCTTC. Protein product: CASSLKGRNHGYTF. This rearrangement joins TRBV28 to TRBJ1-2; TRBD1 is a possible D gene (5 bases). The V gene's germline CDR1 is MDHEN and CDR2 SYDVKM. The CDR3 extends over 14 amino acids. The ends were cut back, 3 bases at V and 6 bases at J, with 14 bases in the middle.